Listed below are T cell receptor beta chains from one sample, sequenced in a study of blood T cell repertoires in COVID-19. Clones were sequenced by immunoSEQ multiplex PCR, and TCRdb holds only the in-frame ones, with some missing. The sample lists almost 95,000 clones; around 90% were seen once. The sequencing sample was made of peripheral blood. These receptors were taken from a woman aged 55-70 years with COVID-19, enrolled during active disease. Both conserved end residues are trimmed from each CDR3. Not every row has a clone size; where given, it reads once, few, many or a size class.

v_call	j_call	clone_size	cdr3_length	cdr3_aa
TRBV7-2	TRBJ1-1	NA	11	ASSRRTDTEAF
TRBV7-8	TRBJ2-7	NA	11	ASRKGQIYEQY
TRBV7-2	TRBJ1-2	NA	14	ASSLWTGGHNYGYT
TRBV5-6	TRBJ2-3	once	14	ASSRFSGYSTDTQY
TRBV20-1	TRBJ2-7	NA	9	SATATWEQY
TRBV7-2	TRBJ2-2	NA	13	ASSATGPNTGELF
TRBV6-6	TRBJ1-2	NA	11	ASIKPPEDGYT
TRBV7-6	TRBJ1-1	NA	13	ASSPYRGRGAEAF
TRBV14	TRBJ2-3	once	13	ASSQVAGLTDTQY
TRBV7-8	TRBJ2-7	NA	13	ASSFFSGVRYEQY
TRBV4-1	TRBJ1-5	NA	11	ASSQDVQQPQH
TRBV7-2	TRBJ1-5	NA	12	ASSSRQAGQPQH
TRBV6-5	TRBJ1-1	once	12	ASSPQGEGTEAF
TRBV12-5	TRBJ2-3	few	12	ASGLSGGQDTQY
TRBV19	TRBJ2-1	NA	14	ASRPSVGVPYNEQF
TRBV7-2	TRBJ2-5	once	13	ASSLGSGEGETQY
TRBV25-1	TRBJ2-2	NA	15	ASSESFGQGVSGELF
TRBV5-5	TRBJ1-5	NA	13	ASSFLGEGNQPQH
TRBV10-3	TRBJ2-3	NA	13	AISERGRPTDTQY
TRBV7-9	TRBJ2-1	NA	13	ASSLAPLAYNEQF
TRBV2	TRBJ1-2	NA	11	ASSSDSNYGYT
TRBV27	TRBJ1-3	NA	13	ASSQTGWPGNTIY
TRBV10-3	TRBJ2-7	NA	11	AISDGQGYEQY
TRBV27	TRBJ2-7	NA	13	ASSLSPDRGHEQY
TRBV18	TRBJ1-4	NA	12	ASSLAESPARLF
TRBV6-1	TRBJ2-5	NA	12	ASSEETAKETQY
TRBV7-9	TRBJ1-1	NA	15	ASSLAFSPLRGTEAF
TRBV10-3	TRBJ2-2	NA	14	AISAFAGGDTGELF
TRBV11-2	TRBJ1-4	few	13	ASSPRGQGGEKLF
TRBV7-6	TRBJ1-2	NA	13	ASSPSASRQYGYT
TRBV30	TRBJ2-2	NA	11	AWTHSNTGELF
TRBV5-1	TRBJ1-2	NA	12	ASSFSGGTYGYT
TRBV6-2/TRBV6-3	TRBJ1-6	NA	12	ASSPQGGNSPLH
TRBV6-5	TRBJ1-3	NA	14	ASSYQTGVAGNTIY
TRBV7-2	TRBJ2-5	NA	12	ASSLGQGEETQY
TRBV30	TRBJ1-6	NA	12	AWTHGGADSPLH
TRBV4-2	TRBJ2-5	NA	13	ASSHRDREKETQY
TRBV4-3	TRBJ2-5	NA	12	ASSRSGSQETQY
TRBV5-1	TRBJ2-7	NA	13	ASSFGTGGPYEQY
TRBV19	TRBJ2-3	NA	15	ASSIRGGESSTDTQY
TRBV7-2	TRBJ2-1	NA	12	ASSLDLMSGQQF
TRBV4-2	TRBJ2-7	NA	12	ASSNRDRNYEQY
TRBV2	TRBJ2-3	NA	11	ASCGGSTDTQY
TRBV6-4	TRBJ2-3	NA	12	ASRRQGSTDTQY
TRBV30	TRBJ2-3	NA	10	AWSTPGDTQY
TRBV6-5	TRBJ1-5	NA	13	ASSYSSGIRWPQH
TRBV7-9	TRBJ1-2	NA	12	ASSLVSRNYGYT
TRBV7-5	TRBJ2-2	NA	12	ARSLTREAGELF
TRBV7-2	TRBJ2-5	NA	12	ASSLQTGQETQY
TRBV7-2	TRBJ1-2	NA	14	ASSLGWDRDNYGYT
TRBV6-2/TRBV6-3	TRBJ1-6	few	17	ASSTRDRHFSSYNSPLH
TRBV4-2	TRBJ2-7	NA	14	ASSQGRTSRSYEQY
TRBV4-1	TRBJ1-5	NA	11	ASSQAPRQPQH